A single sample is the source of the 5 T cell receptor beta chains below, sequenced in a study of cytomegalovirus exposure and HLA in healthy donors. With 60 Vbeta and 13 Jbeta primers, the PCR was carried out. Profiling relied on immunoSEQ multiplex PCR, and the TCRdb table lists in-frame clones only, not all of them. In the table there are 100,000 to 150,000 clones, roughly 80% of which are singletons. Sequencing input: PBMCs. These receptors originate from a middle-aged woman in good health and CMV-seropositive.

The chain uses TRBV7-2 and TRBJ2-4, with D possibly matching TRBD1 (5 bases). V was cut by 4 bases and J by 0 bases, with 16 bases left in between. This CDR3 region has 17 residues. Germline CDR1 is SGHTA and CDR2 is FQGNSA. In nucleotides, the CDR3 is TGTGCCAGCAGCTATCCAGGGCACTATTTAGCCAAAAACATTCAGTACTTC. The encoded protein is CASSYPGHYLAKNIQYF.

In DNA, the CDR3 is TGTGCCAGCTTTTCGGGACAGGGAGACATTCAGTACTTC. Amino acids: CASFSGQGDIQYF. This sequence joins TRBV28 and TRBJ2-4; 9 bases map to TRBD1. V was pared by 8 bases and J by 8 bases, with 7 bases of the junction left unmatched. Germline V gives CDR1 MDHEN, CDR2 SYDVKM. CDR3 length equals 13 residues.

The chain uses TRBV9 and TRBJ1-5; 9 bases match TRBD1. CDR1 is SGDLS and CDR2 is YYNGEE in the germline V gene. V lost 0 bases and J lost 4; bases outside the gene matches: 2. The CDR3 has 15 amino acids. CDR3 in DNA: TGTGCCAGCAGCGTAGATGGACAGGGGAATCAGCCCCAGCATTTT. Its translation: CASSVDGQGNQPQHF.

V usage is TRBV2 and J usage is TRBJ2-7; TRBD2 aligns across 14 bases. J was trimmed by 6 bases and V by 5 bases; bases with no gene match: 9. Germline CDR1 and CDR2: SNHLY and FYNNEI. This CDR3 is built from 16 residues. The CDR3 DNA reads TGTGCCAGCAGTTCAACCGGGACTAGCGGGAGCCGCGAGCAGTACTTC. It yields the protein CASSSTGTSGSREQYF.

The genes are TRBV27 and TRBJ2-1, with TRBD2 matching over 11 bases. J gave up 2 bases and V 6 bases, and 12 bases lay outside the gene matches. The CDR3 has 18 amino acids. Looked up from germline, CDR1 is MNHEY and CDR2 is SMNVEV (reference sequence). The CDR3 loop reads CASRGLAVDTTTYNEQFF. As DNA, the CDR3 is TGTGCCAGCAGGGGACTAGCGGTCGACACAACTACCTACAATGAGCAGTTCTTC.